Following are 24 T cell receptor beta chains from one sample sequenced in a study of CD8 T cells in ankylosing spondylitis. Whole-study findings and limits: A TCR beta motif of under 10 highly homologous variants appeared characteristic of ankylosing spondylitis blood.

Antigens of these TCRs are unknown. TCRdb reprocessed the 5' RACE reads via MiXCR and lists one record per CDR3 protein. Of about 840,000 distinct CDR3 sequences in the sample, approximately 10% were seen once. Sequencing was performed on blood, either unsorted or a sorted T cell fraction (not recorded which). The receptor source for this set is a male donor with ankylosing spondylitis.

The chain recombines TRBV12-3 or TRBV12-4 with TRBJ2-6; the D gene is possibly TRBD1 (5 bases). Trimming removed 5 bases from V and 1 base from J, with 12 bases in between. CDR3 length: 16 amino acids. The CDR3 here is CASSPWRQSGANVLTF. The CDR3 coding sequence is TGTGCCAGCAGTCCCTGGCGACAGTCTGGGGCCAACGTCCTGACTTTC.

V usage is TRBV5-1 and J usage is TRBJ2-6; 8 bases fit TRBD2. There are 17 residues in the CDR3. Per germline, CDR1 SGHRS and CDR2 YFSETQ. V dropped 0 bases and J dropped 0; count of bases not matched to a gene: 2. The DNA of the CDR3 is TGCGCCAGCAGCTTGGCCCGGGGGGGCTCTGGGGCCAACGTCCTGACTTTC. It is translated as CASSLARGGSGANVLTF.

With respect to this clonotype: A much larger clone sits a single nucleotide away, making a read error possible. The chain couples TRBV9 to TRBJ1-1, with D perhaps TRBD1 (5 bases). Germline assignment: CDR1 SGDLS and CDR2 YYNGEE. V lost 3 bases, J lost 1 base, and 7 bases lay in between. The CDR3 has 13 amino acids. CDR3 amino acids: CASSGDWNTEAFF. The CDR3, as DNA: TGTGCCAGCAGCGGGGACTGGAACACTGAAGCTTTCTTT.

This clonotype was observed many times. CDR3: CASSLAVGRAFF. Written as DNA, the CDR3 is TGTGCCAGCAGCTTGGCCGTAGGAAGAGCTTTCTTT. The chain is built from TRBV5-5 and TRBJ1-1; D is unresolved. CDR1 and CDR2 from the germline V gene are SGHKS and YYEKEE (reference sequence). The CDR3 sequence is 12 residues long. V lost 0 bases, J lost 10 bases, and 10 bases lay in between.

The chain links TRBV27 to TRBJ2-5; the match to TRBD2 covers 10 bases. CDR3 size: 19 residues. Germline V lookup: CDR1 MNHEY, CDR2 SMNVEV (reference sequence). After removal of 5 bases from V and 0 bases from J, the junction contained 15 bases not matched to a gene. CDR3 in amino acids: CASSPQRTSGLYYQETQYF. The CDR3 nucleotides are TGTGCCAGCAGTCCCCAGAGGACTAGCGGACTTTATTACCAAGAGACCCAGTACTTC.

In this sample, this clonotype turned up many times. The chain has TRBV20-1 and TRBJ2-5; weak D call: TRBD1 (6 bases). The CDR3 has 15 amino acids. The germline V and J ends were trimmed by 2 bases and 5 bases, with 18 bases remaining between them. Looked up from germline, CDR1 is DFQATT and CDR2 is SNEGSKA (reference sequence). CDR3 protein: CSARPLRDIPETQYF. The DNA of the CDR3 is TGCAGTGCTAGACCTCTCCGGGACATACCGGAGACCCAGTACTTC.

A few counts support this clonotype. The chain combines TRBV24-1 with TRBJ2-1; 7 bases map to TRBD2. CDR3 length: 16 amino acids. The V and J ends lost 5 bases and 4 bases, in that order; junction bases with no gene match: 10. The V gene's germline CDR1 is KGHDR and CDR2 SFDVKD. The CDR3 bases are TGTGCCACCAGTGGCAACCTAGCGGAAGCTTACAATGAGCAGTTCTTC. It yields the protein CATSGNLAEAYNEQFF.

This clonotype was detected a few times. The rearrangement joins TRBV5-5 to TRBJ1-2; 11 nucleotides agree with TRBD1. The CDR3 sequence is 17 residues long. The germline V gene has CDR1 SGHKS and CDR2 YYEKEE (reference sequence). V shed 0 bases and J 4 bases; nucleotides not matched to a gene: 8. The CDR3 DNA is TGTGCCAGCAGCTTGGCGGGGACAGGGGGTTCGGGCTATGGCTACACCTTC. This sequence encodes CASSLAGTGGSGYGYTF.

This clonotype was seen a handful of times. DNA for the CDR3: TGTGCCAGCAGCTTGTGGGCAGGGGAAGCCTACGAGCAGTACTTC. Translated: CASSLWAGEAYEQYF. The chain carries TRBV5-6 and TRBJ2-7; TRBD1 is a possible D gene (6 bases). Deletions cut 1 base from V and 2 bases from J, with 13 bases between. The V gene's germline CDR1 is SGHDT and CDR2 YYEEEE. The CDR3 spans 15 residues.

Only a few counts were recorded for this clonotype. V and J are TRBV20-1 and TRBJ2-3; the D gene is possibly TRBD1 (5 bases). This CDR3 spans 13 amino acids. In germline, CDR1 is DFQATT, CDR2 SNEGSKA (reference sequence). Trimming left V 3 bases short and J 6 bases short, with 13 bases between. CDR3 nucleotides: TGCAGTGCTAGGTGGACACAGGCCGATACGCAGTATTTT. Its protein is CSARWTQADTQYF.

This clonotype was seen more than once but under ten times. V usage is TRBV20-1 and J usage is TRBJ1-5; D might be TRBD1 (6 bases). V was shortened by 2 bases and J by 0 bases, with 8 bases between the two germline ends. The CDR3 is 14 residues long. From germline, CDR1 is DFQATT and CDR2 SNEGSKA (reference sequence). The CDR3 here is CSARRDNSNQPQHF. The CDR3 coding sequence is TGCAGTGCTAGACGGGACAATAGCAATCAGCCCCAGCATTTT.

The chain's CDR3 is CASMVGRTDTQYF. The CDR3 DNA sequence: TGTGCCAGCATGGTTGGGCGCACAGATACGCAGTATTTT. V and J are TRBV12-3 or TRBV12-4 and TRBJ2-3; D remains ambiguous. Trimming shortened V by 7 bases and J by 1 base, and 9 bases separated the two germline ends. The CDR3 spans 13 residues.

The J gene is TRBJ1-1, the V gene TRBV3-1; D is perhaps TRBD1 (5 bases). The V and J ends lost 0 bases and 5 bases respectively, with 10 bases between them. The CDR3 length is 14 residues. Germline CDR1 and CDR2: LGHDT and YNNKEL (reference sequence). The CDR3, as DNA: TGTGCCAGCAGCCAAGATACCAGGGTTACTGAAGCTTTCTTT. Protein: CASSQDTRVTEAFF.

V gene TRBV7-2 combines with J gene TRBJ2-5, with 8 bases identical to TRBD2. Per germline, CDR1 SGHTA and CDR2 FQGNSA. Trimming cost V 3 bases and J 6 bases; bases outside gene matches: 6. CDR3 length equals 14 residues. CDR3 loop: CASSFMSSGQTQYF. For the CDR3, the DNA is TGTGCCAGCAGCTTTATGTCTAGCGGGCAGACCCAGTACTTC.

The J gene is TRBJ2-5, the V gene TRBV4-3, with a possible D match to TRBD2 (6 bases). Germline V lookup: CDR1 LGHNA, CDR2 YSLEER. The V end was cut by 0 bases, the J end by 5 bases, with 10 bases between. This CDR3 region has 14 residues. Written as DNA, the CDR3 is TGCGCCAGCAGCCAAGAGCCCGGGGGTGAGACCCAGTACTTC. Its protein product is CASSQEPGGETQYF.

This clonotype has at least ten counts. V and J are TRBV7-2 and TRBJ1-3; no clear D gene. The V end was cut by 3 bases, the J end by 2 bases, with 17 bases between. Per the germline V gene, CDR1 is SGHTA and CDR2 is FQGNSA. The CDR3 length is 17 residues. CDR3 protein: CASSFDILAGPGNTIYF. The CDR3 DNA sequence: TGTGCCAGCAGCTTCGACATCCTGGCAGGACCTGGAAACACCATATATTTT.

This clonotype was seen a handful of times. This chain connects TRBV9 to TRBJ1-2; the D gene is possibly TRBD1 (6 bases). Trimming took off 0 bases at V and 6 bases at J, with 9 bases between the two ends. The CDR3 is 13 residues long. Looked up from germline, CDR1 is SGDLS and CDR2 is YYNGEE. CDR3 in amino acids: CASSVDRVDGYTF. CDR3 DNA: TGTGCCAGCAGCGTAGACAGGGTTGATGGCTACACCTTC.

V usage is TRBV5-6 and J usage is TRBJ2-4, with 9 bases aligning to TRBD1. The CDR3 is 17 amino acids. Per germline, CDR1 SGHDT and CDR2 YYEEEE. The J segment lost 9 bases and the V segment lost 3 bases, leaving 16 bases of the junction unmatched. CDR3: CASSSPRDGQGTGIQYF. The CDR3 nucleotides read TGTGCCAGCAGCTCCCCGCGGGACGGACAGGGGACTGGCATTCAGTACTTC.

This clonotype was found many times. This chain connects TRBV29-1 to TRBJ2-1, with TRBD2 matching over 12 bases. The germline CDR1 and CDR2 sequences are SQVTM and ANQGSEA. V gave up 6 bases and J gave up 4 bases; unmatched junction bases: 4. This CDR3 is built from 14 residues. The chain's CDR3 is CSVRGTSGYNEQFF. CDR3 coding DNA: TGCAGCGTGCGAGGGACTAGCGGGTACAATGAGCAGTTCTTC.

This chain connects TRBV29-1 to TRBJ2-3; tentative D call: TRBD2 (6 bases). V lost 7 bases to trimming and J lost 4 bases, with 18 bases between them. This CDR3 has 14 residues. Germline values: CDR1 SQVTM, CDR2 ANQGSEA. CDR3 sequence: CSGDSHGGADTQYF. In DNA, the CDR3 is TGCAGCGGAGACAGCCATGGAGGGGCAGATACGCAGTATTTT.

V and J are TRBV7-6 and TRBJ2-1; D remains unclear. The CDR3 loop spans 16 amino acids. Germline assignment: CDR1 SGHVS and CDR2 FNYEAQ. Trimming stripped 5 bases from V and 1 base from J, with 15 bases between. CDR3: CASSALLARSYNEQFF. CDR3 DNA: TGTGCCAGCAGCGCACTTTTGGCTAGGTCCTACAATGAGCAGTTCTTC.

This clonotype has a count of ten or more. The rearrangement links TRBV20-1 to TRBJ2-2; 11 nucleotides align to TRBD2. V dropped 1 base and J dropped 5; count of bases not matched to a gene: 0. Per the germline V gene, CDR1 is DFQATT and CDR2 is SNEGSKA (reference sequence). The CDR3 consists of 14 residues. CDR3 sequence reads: CSARGTSGTGELFF. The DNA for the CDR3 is TGCAGTGCTAGAGGGACTAGCGGGACCGGGGAGCTGTTTTTT.

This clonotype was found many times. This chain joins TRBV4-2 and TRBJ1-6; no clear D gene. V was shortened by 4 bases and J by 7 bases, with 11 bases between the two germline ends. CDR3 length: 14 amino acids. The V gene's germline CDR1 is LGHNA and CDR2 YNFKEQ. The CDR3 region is CASSPSGNNSPLHF. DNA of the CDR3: TGTGCCAGCAGCCCATCGGGGAACAATTCACCCCTCCACTTT.

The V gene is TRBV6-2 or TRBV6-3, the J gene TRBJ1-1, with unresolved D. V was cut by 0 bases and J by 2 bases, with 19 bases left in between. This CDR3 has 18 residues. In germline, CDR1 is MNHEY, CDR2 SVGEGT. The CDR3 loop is CASSYSRYVRIPNTEAFF. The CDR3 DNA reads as TGTGCCAGCAGTTACTCGAGGTATGTAAGGATCCCTAACACTGAAGCTTTCTTT.